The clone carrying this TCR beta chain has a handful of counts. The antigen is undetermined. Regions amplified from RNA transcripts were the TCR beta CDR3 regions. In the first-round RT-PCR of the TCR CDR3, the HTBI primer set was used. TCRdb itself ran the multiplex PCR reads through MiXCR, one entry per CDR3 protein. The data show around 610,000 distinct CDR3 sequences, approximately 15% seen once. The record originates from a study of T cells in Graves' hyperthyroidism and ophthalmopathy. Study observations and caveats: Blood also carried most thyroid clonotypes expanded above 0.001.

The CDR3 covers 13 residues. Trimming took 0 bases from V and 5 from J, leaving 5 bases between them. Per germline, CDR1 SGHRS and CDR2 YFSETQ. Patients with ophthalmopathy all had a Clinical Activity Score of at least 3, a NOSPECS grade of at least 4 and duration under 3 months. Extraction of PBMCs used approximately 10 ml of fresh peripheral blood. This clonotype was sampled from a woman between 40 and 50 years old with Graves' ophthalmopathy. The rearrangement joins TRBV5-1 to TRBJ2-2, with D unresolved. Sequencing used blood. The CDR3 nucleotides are TGCGCCAGCAGCTTGGACGGGACCGGGGAGCTGTTTTTT. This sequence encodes CASSLDGTGELFF.